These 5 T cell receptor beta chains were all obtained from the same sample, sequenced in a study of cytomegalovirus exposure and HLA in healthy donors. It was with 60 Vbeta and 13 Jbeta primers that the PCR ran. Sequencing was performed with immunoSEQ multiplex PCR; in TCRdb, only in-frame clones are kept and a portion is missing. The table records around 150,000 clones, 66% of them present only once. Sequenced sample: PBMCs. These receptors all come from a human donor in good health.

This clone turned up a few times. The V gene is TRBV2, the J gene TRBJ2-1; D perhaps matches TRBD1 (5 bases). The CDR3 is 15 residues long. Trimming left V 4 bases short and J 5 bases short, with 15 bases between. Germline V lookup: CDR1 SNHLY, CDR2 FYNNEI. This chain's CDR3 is CASSVEAGSHNEQFF. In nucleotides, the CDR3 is TGTGCCAGCAGTGTAGAGGCAGGGTCACACAATGAGCAGTTCTTC.

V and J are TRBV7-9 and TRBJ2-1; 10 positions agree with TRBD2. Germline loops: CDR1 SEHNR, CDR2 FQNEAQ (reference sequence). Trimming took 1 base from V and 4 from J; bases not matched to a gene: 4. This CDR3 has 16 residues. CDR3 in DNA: TGTGCCAGCAGCTTAGTTTGGACTAGCGGATACAATGAGCAGTTCTTC. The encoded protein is CASSLVWTSGYNEQFF.

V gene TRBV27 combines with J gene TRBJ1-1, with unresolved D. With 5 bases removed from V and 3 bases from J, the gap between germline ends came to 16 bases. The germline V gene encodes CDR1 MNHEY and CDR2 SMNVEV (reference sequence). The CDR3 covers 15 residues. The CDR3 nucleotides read TGTGCCAGCAGTCCCGGGGTTAGGTTTGACACTGAAGCTTTCTTT. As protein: CASSPGVRFDTEAFF.

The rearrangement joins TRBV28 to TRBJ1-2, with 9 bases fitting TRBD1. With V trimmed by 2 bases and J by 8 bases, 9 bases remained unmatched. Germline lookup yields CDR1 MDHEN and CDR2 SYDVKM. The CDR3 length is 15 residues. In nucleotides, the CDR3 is TGTGCCAGCAGTTTAACGACAGGGGGGGTTCTGGGCTACACCTTC. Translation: CASSLTTGGVLGYTF.

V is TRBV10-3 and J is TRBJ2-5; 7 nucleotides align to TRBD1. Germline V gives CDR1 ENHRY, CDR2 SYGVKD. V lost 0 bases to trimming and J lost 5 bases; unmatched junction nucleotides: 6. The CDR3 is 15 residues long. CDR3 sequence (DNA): TGTGCCATCAGTGAGTCGGGCAGGGGGAGCGAGACCCAGTACTTC. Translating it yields CAISESGRGSETQYF.